What follows describes a single TCR beta chain. Its antigen is currently not known. No qualities accompany the bases; no much larger clone lies one base away. Libraries came from the immunoSEQ multiplex PCR assay. Held by TCRdb, this immuneACCESS table contains in-frame sequences only and omits some clones. Under half of the omission traces to an unresolved V gene where checked; the cause of the rest is unknown. Counted in this sample were some 700,000 clones; approximately 88% of them appeared once. The ten largest clones represent 0.008% to 0.011% of the sample. This sample was taken from a study of shared T cell receptors in the human thymus (dated by TCRdb to the early 2020s). Notes on the research overall: The study examined how self-reactive, shared T-cell receptor alpha chains are generated in the human thymus.

CDR1 GTSNPN and CDR2 SVGIG are derived from the germline V gene (reference sequence). From its cysteine to its phenylalanine, the CDR3 spans 18 amino acids. CDR3 DNA only is kept here, 54 bases in frame from base 1. V has 0 bases trimmed and J has 0 bases trimmed; junction bases matching no gene number 9. The same sample was also studied in work on human thymus T cells. The second study, in turn, reports: In Finland, the donors were immunologically healthy infants who were having open corrective cardiac surgery for congenital heart defects. Thymus tissue was collected as surgical resects that were removed during corrective cardiac surgery. Both the thymic and the peripheral blood repertoires appeared to show biased V and J gene segment usage. According to the related research, thymic TCR repertoires were highly overlapping among unrelated individuals. The study used 7 or 8 infant thymus samples plus four related peripheral blood samples to characterize TCR alpha and beta repertoires. Donor ages ranging from 7 to 244 days were recorded, and several male and two female infants were included in the cohort. After being mechanically released from the tissue, thymocytes were kept at -70 degrees C in pellets of roughly 10-33 million cells. A QIAsymphony instrument was used to extract genomic DNA from the frozen cell pellets. The immunoSEQ multiplex PCR assay was used to amplify the TCRB and TCRAD loci from a standardized amount of quality-controlled genomic DNA. The V(D)J region was spanned by amplicons of a length sufficient to cover the CDR3 and to identify V and J genes. The amplicons were sequenced on an Illumina platform via the commercial immunoSEQ service. Primer bias and sequencing errors were corrected using previously described methods, and TCRAD and TCRB definitions followed the IMGT database. Analysis of the repertoires was done with immunoSEQ Analyzer 3.0 and VDJTools and included basic statistics, V/J segment usage, diversity estimates, rarefaction and pairwise overlap. Diversity was estimated with Chao1, ChaoE, Efron-Thisted, Shannon and inverse Simpson indices, and also on datasets down-sampled to the smallest sample. For repertoire overlap, CDR3 nucleotide sequence, V gene and J gene had to match strictly, and clustering was done by Jaccard-based multidimensional scaling. On average, roughly 800,000 unique TCRB clonotypes were obtained from thymus samples, compared with approximately 82,000 from blood samples.

The receptor comes from a boy under two years old with a congenital heart defect. Donor details come from another sample of the same person, matched by shared clones. Sequenced: thymocytes. The rearrangement combines TRBV30 with TRBJ2-3, and 10 junctional nucleotides match TRBD2. The sequenced DNA is TGTGCCTGGAGTGTACGTCCATCTAGCGGGGGCAGCACAGATACGCAGTATTTT. The translation is CAWSVRPSSGGSTDTQYF.